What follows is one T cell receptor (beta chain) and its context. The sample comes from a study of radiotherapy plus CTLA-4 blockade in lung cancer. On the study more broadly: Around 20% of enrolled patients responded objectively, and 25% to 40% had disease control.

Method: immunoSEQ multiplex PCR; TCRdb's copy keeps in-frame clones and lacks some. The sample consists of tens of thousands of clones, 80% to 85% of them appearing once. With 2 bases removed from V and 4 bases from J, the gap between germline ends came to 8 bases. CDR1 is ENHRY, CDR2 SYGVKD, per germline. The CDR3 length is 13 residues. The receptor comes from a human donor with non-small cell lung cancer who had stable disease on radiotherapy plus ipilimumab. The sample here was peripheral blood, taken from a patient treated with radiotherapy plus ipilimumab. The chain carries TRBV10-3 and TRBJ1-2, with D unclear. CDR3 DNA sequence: TGTGCCATCAGTGAGCGGGCAGTCTATGGCTACACCTTC. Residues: CAISERAVYGYTF.